This TCR beta chain came from a study of radiotherapy plus CTLA-4 blockade in lung cancer. Background on the study: The study recorded objective responses in 15% to 20% of patients and disease control in 31%.

This clone appeared a few times. Its antigen is not known. Germline V CDR1 and CDR2: LNHDA, SQIVND (reference sequence). The CDR3 extends over 16 amino acids. Deletions cut 6 bases from V and 0 bases from J, with 15 bases between. Enrolled patients, whose metastatic non-small-cell lung cancer was chemo-refractory, received focal radiation plus CTLA-4 blockade with ipilimumab. TCRdb's copy holds only in-frame clones and misses some; the assay was immunoSEQ multiplex PCR. This sample has 80,000 or so clones, with 70% to 85% found just once. Study-level findings and limits: Per reports, early blood T cell clone dynamics, plus interferon-beta, forecast response most strongly. Researchers report tumor-derived TCR clones expanding in blood after radiotherapy plus ipilimumab.

J is TRBJ1-5 and V is TRBV19, with D perhaps TRBD1 (6 bases). Specimen: peripheral blood, collected from a patient treated with radiotherapy plus ipilimumab. The sequence derives from a human donor with non-small cell lung cancer who had stable disease on radiotherapy plus ipilimumab. CDR3 region: CASSRGQSNSNQPQHF. CDR3 in DNA: TGTGCCAGTAGCCGTGGACAGTCAAATAGCAATCAGCCCCAGCATTTT.